A single sample gave rise to the 32 T cell receptor beta chains below, sequenced in a study of shared clonotypes between healthy human individuals. This table comes from immunoSEQ multiplex PCR, and its TCRdb copy is limited to in-frame clones, with some not included. Of around 2.1 million clones in the sample, under 97% were seen once. The material sequenced was naive CD4+ T cells sorted from blood. Specified subset: CD45RA+ positively selected. Receptors were obtained from a man aged 18 to 30 in good health.

The chain uses TRBV30 and TRBJ1-1; no definite D call. CDR3 length: 13 amino acids. CDR1 and CDR2 (germline): GTSNPN, SVGIG (reference sequence). The V end was cut by 1 base, the J end by 1 base, with 7 bases between. CDR3 DNA: TGTGCCTGGAGTGGGGAGACGAACACTGAAGCTTTCTTT. This codes for CAWSGETNTEAFF.

This chain connects TRBV2 to TRBJ2-3; the D gene is possibly TRBD2 (5 bases). Looked up from germline, CDR1 is SNHLY and CDR2 is FYNNEI. Trimming removed 7 bases at V and 4 bases at J, with 15 bases between. The CDR3 covers 14 residues. CDR3 loop: CASKRPTGSDTQYF. The CDR3 DNA sequence: TGTGCCAGCAAGAGACCTACGGGGTCAGATACGCAGTATTTT.

The chain recombines TRBV4-3 with TRBJ1-4; TRBD1 is a possible D gene (5 bases). V shed 0 bases and J shed 2 bases, with 16 bases lying between them. This CDR3 region has 18 residues. The germline CDR1 and CDR2 sequences are LGHNA and YSLEER. In DNA form, the CDR3 reads TGCGCCAGCAGCCAAGATTGGGGGGGTTTGGGCACTAATGAAAAACTGTTTTTT. This sequence encodes CASSQDWGGLGTNEKLFF.

J is TRBJ1-4 and V is TRBV4-1; D is ambiguous. The length of the CDR3 is 15 residues. The V gene's germline CDR1 is MGHRA and CDR2 YSYEKL. V was clipped by 1 base and J by 3 bases, with 9 bases between them. The CDR3 protein is CASSQGWFANEKLFF. The DNA of the CDR3 is TGCGCCAGCAGCCAAGGGTGGTTTGCTAATGAAAAACTGTTTTTT.

This chain joins TRBV15 and TRBJ2-7; TRBD1 matches 11 bases. After removal of 2 bases from V and 2 bases from J, the junction contained 5 bases not matched to a gene. Germline CDR1 and CDR2: LNHNV and YYDKDF (reference sequence). The CDR3 is made up of 16 amino acids. CDR3 residues: CATSRYLGQGAYEQYF. The CDR3 region has the DNA TGTGCCACCAGCAGATACTTGGGACAGGGGGCCTACGAGCAGTACTTC.

This sequence joins TRBV6-1 and TRBJ1-4, with 10 bases identical to TRBD1. CDR1 is MNHNS and CDR2 is SASEGT in the germline V gene. This CDR3 is built from 14 residues. Trimming removed 9 bases from V and 8 bases from J; junction bases left unmatched: 9. The CDR3 DNA reads TGTGCCAGTTCGACGGGACAGGGGAGAGAAAAACTGTTTTTT. Amino acid sequence: CASSTGQGREKLFF.

The V gene is TRBV9, the J gene TRBJ1-4; 7 bases are shared with TRBD1. The CDR3 contains 15 residues. Germline values: CDR1 SGDLS, CDR2 YYNGEE. The V and J ends lost 6 bases and 6 bases, in that order; junction bases with no gene match: 11. The CDR3 loop reads CASTLQGIGDEKLFF. The DNA of the CDR3 is TGTGCCAGCACCCTACAGGGGATCGGGGATGAAAAACTGTTTTTT.

To note about this clone: This sample includes further DNA sequences coding for the same CDR3. The rearrangement joins TRBV7-9 to TRBJ2-1; no clear D. V was pared by 2 bases and J by 0 bases, with 8 bases between. The CDR3 has 15 residues. Germline V lookup: CDR1 SEHNR, CDR2 FQNEAQ (reference sequence). The CDR3 region is CASSLRADSYNEQFF. CDR3 nucleotides: TGTGCCAGCAGCTTAAGGGCCGACTCCTACAATGAGCAGTTCTTC.

The CDR3 protein is CASRQGYTEAFF. CDR3 sequence (DNA): TGTGCCAGCAGGCAGGGTTACACTGAAGCTTTCTTT. The rearrangement links TRBV6-5 to TRBJ1-1; D possibly corresponds to TRBD1 (5 bases). CDR1 and CDR2 (germline): MNHEY, SVGAGI. V shed 6 bases and J shed 3 bases, with 8 bases lying between them. The CDR3 is made up of 12 amino acids.

The CDR3 spells CSVVRLAGGPQYF. The CDR3 nucleotides read TGCAGCGTTGTAAGGCTAGCGGGGGGGCCGCAGTACTTC. This chain connects TRBV29-1 to TRBJ2-7; 12 bases are shared with TRBD2. Germline V CDR1 and CDR2: SQVTM, ANQGSEA. CDR3 length: 13 residues. The V and J ends lost 4 bases and 9 bases, in that order; junction bases with no gene match: 7.

The rearrangement links TRBV5-8 to TRBJ1-2; 7 nucleotides match TRBD1. The V gene end was trimmed by 4 bases and the J gene end by 7 bases; junction bases not matched to a gene: 7. The V gene's germline CDR1 is SGHTS and CDR2 YDEGEE. The CDR3 sequence is 13 residues long. CDR3 loop: CASSQEQGLGYTF. DNA for the CDR3: TGTGCCAGCAGCCAGGAACAGGGGCTTGGCTACACCTTC.

The genes are TRBV19 and TRBJ2-7; 8 bases are shared with TRBD2. This CDR3 has 16 residues. Germline lookup yields CDR1 LNHDA and CDR2 SQIVND (reference sequence). The junction had 14 bases not matched to a gene; V was cut back by 6 bases and J by 4 bases. CDR3 nucleotide sequence: TGTGCCAGTAGCCCCCCCGGGCCTAGCGGGTATTACGAGCAGTACTTC. It specifies CASSPPGPSGYYEQYF. The whole variable domain, remainder taken from reference TRBV19 and TRBJ2-7, is DGGITQSPKYLFRKEGQNVTLSCEQNLNHDAMYWYRQDPGQGLRLIYYSQIVNDFQKGDIAEGYSVSREKKESFPLTVTSAQKNPTAFYLCASSPPGPSGYYEQYFGPGTRLTVT.

J is TRBJ1-1 and V is TRBV7-3; possible D gene TRBD1, 6 bases. The CDR3 loop spans 14 amino acids. Trimming removed 4 bases at V and 3 bases at J, with 12 bases between. Germline CDR1 is SGHTA and CDR2 is FQGTGA. The CDR3 DNA sequence: TGTGCCAGCAGCTCTACAGGGATTGACACTGAAGCTTTCTTT. It specifies CASSSTGIDTEAFF.

The J gene is TRBJ1-4, the V gene TRBV5-1; the match to TRBD1 covers 10 bases. The junction had 8 bases not matched to a gene; V was cut back by 4 bases and J by 8 bases. From germline, CDR1 is SGHRS and CDR2 YFSETQ. This CDR3 spans 15 amino acids. In nucleotides, the CDR3 is TGCGCCAGCAGCCTATCCGGGACAGGGGCCGAAAAACTGTTTTTT. Encoded protein: CASSLSGTGAEKLFF.

The chain recombines TRBV30 with TRBJ2-7; D is ambiguous. V dropped 3 bases and J dropped 2 bases, with 8 bases sitting between them. The CDR3 length is 12 residues. CDR1 and CDR2 (germline): GTSNPN, SVGIG (reference sequence). DNA of the CDR3: TGTGCCTGGAGCGCTAAGACCTACGAGCAGTACTTC. Translating it yields CAWSAKTYEQYF.

The chain recombines TRBV5-1 with TRBJ1-1, with D hard to call. From germline, CDR1 is SGHRS and CDR2 YFSETQ. There are 14 residues in the CDR3. V was clipped by 2 bases and J by 1 base, with 9 bases between them. The CDR3 region has the DNA TGCGCCAGCAGCTTCCAGTTAAAGAACACTGAAGCTTTCTTT. Amino acids: CASSFQLKNTEAFF.

The chain links TRBV2 to TRBJ1-1; D is perhaps TRBD1 (5 bases). Germline assignment: CDR1 SNHLY and CDR2 FYNNEI. V was cut by 5 bases and J by 2 bases, with 15 bases left in between. This CDR3 has 15 amino acids. This chain's CDR3 is CASSSSWQGNTEAFF. The DNA of the CDR3 is TGTGCCAGCAGTAGTTCCTGGCAGGGAAACACTGAAGCTTTCTTT.

The chain links TRBV30 to TRBJ2-3; a possible D gene is TRBD1 (5 bases). V lost 5 bases and J 6 bases, leaving 12 bases between the germline ends. Germline V gene sequence: CDR1 GTSNPN, CDR2 SVGIG (reference sequence). The CDR3 extends over 12 amino acids. The CDR3 DNA reads TGTGCCTGGGGGCAGGGCAGGGATACGCAGTATTTT. Translated, it gives CAWGQGRDTQYF.

This clone has only one observation. This rearrangement joins TRBV11-2 to TRBJ1-4, with D perhaps matching TRBD1 (6 bases). The CDR3 is 16 amino acids. Germline CDR1 and CDR2: SGHAT and FQNNGV. V was trimmed by 1 base and J by 7 bases, leaving 16 bases between them. DNA of the CDR3: TGTGCCAGCAGCTTAGCCCAGCAGGGGTTAAGTGAAAAACTGTTTTTT. Its translation: CASSLAQQGLSEKLFF.

The chain has TRBV7-9 and TRBJ2-3, with a possible D match to TRBD2 (7 bases). The CDR3 runs 17 residues. CDR1 SEHNR and CDR2 FQNEAQ come from the germline V gene (reference sequence). The germline V and J ends were trimmed by 5 bases and 2 bases, with 20 bases remaining between them. The chain's CDR3 is CASSHPAGGATTDTQYF. CDR3 coding DNA: TGTGCCAGCAGCCACCCGGCTGGGGGGGCTACCACAGATACGCAGTATTTT. Together with reference TRBV7-9 and TRBJ2-3, the CDR3 gives the full variable domain: DTGVSQNPRHKITKRGQNVTFRCDPISEHNRLYWYRQTLGQGPEFLTYFQNEAQLEKSRLLSDRFSAERPKGSFSTLEIQRTEQGDSAMYLCASSHPAGGATTDTQYFGPGTRLTVL.

V and J are TRBV10-3 and TRBJ1-6; D gene uncertain. This CDR3 contains 16 residues. V was shortened by 0 bases and J by 2 bases, with 8 bases between the two germline ends. Germline V gene sequence: CDR1 ENHRY, CDR2 SYGVKD. CDR3 in amino acids: CAISESGKTYNSPLHF. CDR3 in DNA: TGTGCCATCAGTGAGTCTGGCAAAACCTATAATTCACCCCTCCACTTT.

The CDR3 DNA sequence: TGCGCCAGCAGCCAGTCAGGGGTTTCCTATGGCTACACCTTC. Translation: CASSQSGVSYGYTF. The rearrangement links TRBV4-1 to TRBJ1-2; a weak D match, TRBD1 (6 bases). The V gene's germline CDR1 is MGHRA and CDR2 YSYEKL. This CDR3 comprises 14 residues. Trimming pared 3 bases from V and 4 bases from J, leaving 12 bases between.

This chain connects TRBV7-8 to TRBJ2-7, with 9 bases matching TRBD1. The CDR3 consists of 15 residues. Germline V gives CDR1 SGHVS, CDR2 FQNEAQ. The trim removed 4 bases at V and 4 bases at J, leaving 8 bases unmatched. The CDR3 region has the DNA TGTGCCAGCAGCTCGTTACAGGGGGCACGGTACGAGCAGTACTTC. Translated, it gives CASSSLQGARYEQYF.

V is TRBV7-9 and J is TRBJ1-2, with a tentative D call TRBD1 (5 bases). With 1 base removed from V and 5 bases from J, the gap between germline ends came to 8 bases. Germline CDR1 reads SEHNR; CDR2 reads FQNEAQ (reference sequence). This CDR3 has 13 residues. The CDR3 DNA reads TGTGCCAGCAGCTTAGGGACACTTTATGGCTACACCTTC. Translation: CASSLGTLYGYTF.

The V gene is TRBV4-3, the J gene TRBJ1-2, with D maybe TRBD1 (6 bases). CDR3 length equals 15 residues. V was shortened by 0 bases and J by 3 bases, with 11 bases between the two germline ends. Germline assignment: CDR1 LGHNA and CDR2 YSLEER. The CDR3 nucleotides are TGCGCCAGCAGCCAAGATAGGGGGACCTACTATGGCTACACCTTC. Translating it yields CASSQDRGTYYGYTF.

CDR3 residues: CASSPGPLYNSPLHF. CDR3 sequence (DNA): TGTGCCAGCAGTCCAGGGCCTCTTTATAATTCACCCCTCCACTTT. This chain connects TRBV6-1 to TRBJ1-6; TRBD1 is a possible D gene (5 bases). The V end lost 5 bases, the J end lost 4 bases, and 12 bases lay between the germline ends. CDR1 is MNHNS, CDR2 SASEGT, per germline. The CDR3 totals 15 residues.

This chain joins TRBV27 and TRBJ1-2; the D gene is possibly TRBD1 (6 bases). Germline CDR1 reads MNHEY; CDR2 reads SMNVEV (reference sequence). The CDR3 spans 15 residues. Trimming pared 6 bases from V and 0 bases from J, leaving 14 bases between. The CDR3 nucleotides read TGTGCCAGCAGCTTTACGGGGGGGCCTAACTATGGCTACACCTTC. The encoded protein is CASSFTGGPNYGYTF.

The rearrangement joins TRBV5-6 to TRBJ1-1; D not certain. The CDR3 has 14 amino acids. Deletions cut 1 base from V and 3 bases from J, with 10 bases between. From germline, CDR1 is SGHDT and CDR2 YYEEEE. The CDR3 reads CASSLRRADTEAFF. In nucleotides, the CDR3 is TGTGCCAGCAGCTTGAGGCGAGCGGACACTGAAGCTTTCTTT.

The rearrangement links TRBV5-1 to TRBJ2-7; no firm D call. Deletions cut 4 bases from V and 0 bases from J, with 11 bases between. Germline CDR1 SGHRS, CDR2 YFSETQ. The CDR3 consists of 14 residues. The CDR3 nucleotides are TGCGCCAGCAGCCCCGCGGCGAGCTCCTACGAGCAGTACTTC. The encoded protein is CASSPAASSYEQYF.

This chain uses TRBV7-9 with TRBJ1-5; D is possibly TRBD1 (5 bases). CDR1 SEHNR and CDR2 FQNEAQ come from the germline V gene (reference sequence). Trimming cost V 1 base and J 0 bases, with 10 bases left between them. The CDR3 contains 16 residues. This CDR3 is CASSLDGAASNQPQHF. The CDR3 DNA follows: TGTGCCAGCAGCTTAGACGGGGCTGCTAGCAATCAGCCCCAGCATTTT.

V is TRBV5-1 and J is TRBJ2-3; 8 nucleotides agree with TRBD1. CDR3 size: 17 residues. With 5 bases clipped from V and 0 bases from J, the junction kept 11 bases outside the gene matches. Germline V gene data show CDR1 as SGHRS and CDR2 as YFSETQ. The CDR3 loop is CASRRQGAPTSTDTQYF. The DNA of the CDR3 is TGCGCCAGCAGGCGGCAGGGGGCCCCGACTAGCACAGATACGCAGTATTTT. The entire variable domain, with the rest obtained from reference TRBV5-1 and TRBJ2-3, is as follows: KAGVTQTPRYLIKTRGQQVTLSCSPISGHRSVSWYQQTPGQGLQFLFEYFSETQRNKGNFPGRFSGRQFSNSRSEMNVSTLELGDSALYLCASRRQGAPTSTDTQYFGPGTRLTVL.

The gene calls are TRBV10-2 and TRBJ2-1, with D perhaps TRBD1 (5 bases). Trimming took off 2 bases at V and 4 bases at J, with 12 bases between the two ends. The germline V gene has CDR1 WSHSY and CDR2 SAAADI. CDR3 length: 15 residues. This CDR3 reads CASSELGVLYNEQFF. The CDR3 bases are TGCGCCAGCAGTGAGCTAGGGGTTTTGTACAATGAGCAGTTCTTC.